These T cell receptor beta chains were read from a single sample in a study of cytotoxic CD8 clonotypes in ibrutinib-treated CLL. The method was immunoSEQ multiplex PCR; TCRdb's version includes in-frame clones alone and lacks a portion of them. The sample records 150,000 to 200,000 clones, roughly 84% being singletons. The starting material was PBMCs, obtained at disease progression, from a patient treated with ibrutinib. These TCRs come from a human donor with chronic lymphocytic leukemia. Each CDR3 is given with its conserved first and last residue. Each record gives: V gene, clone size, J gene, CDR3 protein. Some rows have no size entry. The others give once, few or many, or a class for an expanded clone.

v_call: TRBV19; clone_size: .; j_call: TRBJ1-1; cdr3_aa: CASSMRQGSHAEAFF
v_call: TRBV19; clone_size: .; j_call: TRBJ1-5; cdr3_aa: CASSIDPGQPQHF
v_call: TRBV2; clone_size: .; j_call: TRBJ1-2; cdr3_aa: CASHPGDNYGYTF
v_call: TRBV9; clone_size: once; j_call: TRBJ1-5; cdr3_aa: CASSSRGEYHQPQHF
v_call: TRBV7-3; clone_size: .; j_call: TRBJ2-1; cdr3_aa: CASSLRGGIVSYNEQFF
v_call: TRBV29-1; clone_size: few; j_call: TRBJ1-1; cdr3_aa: CSVDFPRDRGESTEAFF
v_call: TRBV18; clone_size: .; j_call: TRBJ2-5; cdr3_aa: CASSPTGSGTTQYF
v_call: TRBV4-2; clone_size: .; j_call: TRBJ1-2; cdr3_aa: CASSQAGTTRIYGYTF
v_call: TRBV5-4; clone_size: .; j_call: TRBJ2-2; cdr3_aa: CASSPDWGRTGELFF
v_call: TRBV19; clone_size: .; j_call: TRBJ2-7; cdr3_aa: CASSILAGGAYEQYF